This TCR beta chain was recovered during a study of Graves' ophthalmopathy and Graves' hyperthyroidism. Investigators amplified TCR beta CDR3 regions from RNA transcripts. Second-round multiplex PCR came after a first-round RT-PCR that employed HTBI primers. TCRdb re-derived calls from the multiplex PCR reads in MiXCR, one entry per CDR3 protein. The sample shows around 400,000 distinct CDR3 sequences, 15% to 20% of them seen only once. This clonotype was counted many times. The trim removed 7 bases at V and 1 base at J, leaving 0 bases unmatched. Germline-derived CDR1 and CDR2 are MNHEY and SVGEGT. CDR3 length: 14 residues.

Sequenced sample: peripheral blood. The genes are TRBV6-2 or TRBV6-3 and TRBJ2-2; 10 nucleotides line up with TRBD2. The sequence derives from a young woman with Graves' ophthalmopathy. Here the CDR3 reads CASKRGGNTGELFF. The CDR3 nucleotides are TGTGCCAGCAAGCGGGGGGGGAACACCGGGGAGCTGTTTTTT.